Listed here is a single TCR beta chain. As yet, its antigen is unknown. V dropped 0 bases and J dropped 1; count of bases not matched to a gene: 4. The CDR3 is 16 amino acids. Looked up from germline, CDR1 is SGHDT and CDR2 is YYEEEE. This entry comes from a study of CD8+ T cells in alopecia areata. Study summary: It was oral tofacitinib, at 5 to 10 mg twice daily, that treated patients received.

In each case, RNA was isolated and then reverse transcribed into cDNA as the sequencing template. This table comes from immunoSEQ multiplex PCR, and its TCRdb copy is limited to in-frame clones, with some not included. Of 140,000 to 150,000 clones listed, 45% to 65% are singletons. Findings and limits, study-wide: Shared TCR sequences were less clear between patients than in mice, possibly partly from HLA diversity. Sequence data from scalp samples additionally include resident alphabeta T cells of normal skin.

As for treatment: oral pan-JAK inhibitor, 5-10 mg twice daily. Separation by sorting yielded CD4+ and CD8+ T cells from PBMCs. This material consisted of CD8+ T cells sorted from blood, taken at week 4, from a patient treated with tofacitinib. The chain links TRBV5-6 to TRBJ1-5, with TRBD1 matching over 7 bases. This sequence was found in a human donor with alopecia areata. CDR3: CASSLEGAVSNQPQHF. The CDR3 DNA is TGTGCCAGCAGCTTGGAGGGGGCTGTCAGCAATCAGCCCCAGCATTTT.